This T cell receptor (beta chain) comes out of a study of blood T cells in healthy people across ages. Study in general: Per two T cells, template switching captured roughly one barcoded beta molecule.

It was around 10 milliliters of peripheral blood that were drawn from each donor. Sample-barcoded 5' priming and a J-beta primer mix drove a second PCR of about 6 to 12 cycles. TCRdb reprocessed the 5' RACE reads with MiXCR, giving one entry per CDR3 protein. The sample has 1.5 million to 2 million distinct CDR3 sequences, 28% seen once. V dropped 7 bases and J dropped 4 bases, with 13 bases sitting between them. The CDR3 has 13 amino acids. The chain couples TRBV6-7 to TRBJ2-5, with D perhaps matching TRBD1 (5 bases). TRBV6-7 is designated an ORF whose function remains uncertain. This TCR came from a woman in her thirties in good health. Sequencing input: blood. The CDR3 region has the DNA TGTGCCAGCAATAAAGAAGGGGCAGAGACCCAGTACTTC. This translates into CASNKEGAETQYF.